This is a list of T cell receptor beta chains from one sample in a study of cytomegalovirus exposure and HLA in healthy donors. TCRdb's copy holds only in-frame clones and misses some; the assay was immunoSEQ multiplex PCR. Among approximately 170,000 clones listed, around 80% were seen once. Sequencing was performed on PBMCs. The receptors stem from a woman aged 35 to 49 in good health and CMV-seropositive. Each CDR3 is given with its conserved first and last residue. A D gene is named only where the DNA matches it firmly. Expanded clones are given a class, and other clones once, few, many or no size at all.

V	D	size	J	DNA	CDR3
TRBV28	-	-	TRBJ1-2	TGTGCCAGCAGTTTCACAGGGAGGGCGGGAGGCTACACCTTC	CASSFTGRAGGYTF
TRBV5-4	TRBD1	-	TRBJ1-2	TGTGCCAGCAGCGATACAGGGGGCGCTAAGAGGAGGAGTGTCACCTTC	CASSDTGGAKRRSVTF
TRBV6-5	-	once	TRBJ1-2	TGTGCCAGCAAGGGAGGTCAGGGTGGTCGCTACACCTTC	CASKGGQGGRYTF
TRBV7-2	TRBD1	once	TRBJ1-3	TGTGCCAGCAGCAATGGACAGGGTATTGGAAACACCATATATTTT	CASSNGQGIGNTIYF
TRBV7-9	-	-	TRBJ1-3	TGTGCCAGCAGCCCCGACAGGACAAACACCATATATTTT	CASSPDRTNTIYF
TRBV11-2	-	few	TRBJ1-1	TGTGCCAGCAGCTTAGGGGGAGGCACTTCGAACACTGAAGCTTTCTTT	CASSLGGGTSNTEAFF
TRBV6-5	TRBD2	few	TRBJ2-3	TGTGCCAGCAGTTGGCGGGGGGGCACAGATACGCAGTATTTT	CASSWRGGTDTQYF
TRBV11-2	-	few	TRBJ2-7	TGTGCCAGCAGCTCGGGGGGCGAGCAGTACGAGCAGTACTTC	CASSSGGEQYEQYF
TRBV10-3	-	-	TRBJ2-1	TGTGCCATCAGCGAAGGACTACCCTCCAATGAGCAGTTCTTC	CAISEGLPSNEQFF
TRBV28	-	few	TRBJ1-2	TGTGCCAGCTCCCTCCGGCGGGCCGGCTATGGCTACACCTTC	CASSLRRAGYGYTF
TRBV9	TRBD2	-	TRBJ2-5	TGTGCCAGCAGCCCTCGTGCGGGGGTACAAGAGACCCAGTACTTC	CASSPRAGVQETQYF
TRBV7-2	TRBD1	few	TRBJ1-6	TGTGCCAGCAGCATGACAGGGCAAAATTCACCCCTCCACTTT	CASSMTGQNSPLHF
TRBV15	-	-	TRBJ2-7	TGTGCCACCAGCAGAGAGCCCGGGACAATGTCCTACGAGCAGTACTTC	CATSREPGTMSYEQYF
TRBV11-2	-	few	TRBJ1-4	TGTGCCAGCAGCTTAGCCGCACAGGGATTTGGTGAAAAACTGTTTTTT	CASSLAAQGFGEKLFF
TRBV5-5	-	-	TRBJ1-1	TGTGCCAGCAGGGGCCTCGGGAACACTGAAGCTTTCTTT	CASRGLGNTEAFF
TRBV6-5	TRBD2	once	TRBJ2-7	TGTGCCAGCAGAAGTAGCGGGGGTCTGACGAACGAGCAGTACTTC	CASRSSGGLTNEQYF
TRBV23-1	-	-	TRBJ2-7	TGCGCCAGCAGTCAATCTCAGGCAGAGCTACCCTCGGAGCAGTACTTC	CASSQSQAELPSEQYF
TRBV6-5	TRBD2	-	TRBJ2-1	TGTGCCAGCCAGCGGGGGATCGGCAATGAGCAGTTCTTC	CASQRGIGNEQFF
TRBV4-2	-	-	TRBJ1-1	TGTGCCAGCAGCCAAGGCGGCCGGGTGAACTTGAACACTGAAGCTTTCTTT	CASSQGGRVNLNTEAFF
TRBV27	-	few	TRBJ2-1	TGTGCCAGTACTTCCTACTCCTACAATGAGCAGTTCTTC	CASTSYSYNEQFF
TRBV7-2	TRBD1	-	TRBJ1-2	TGTGCCAGCAGCTTAAATTCAAACAGGGGGCGAATTTATGGCTACACCTTC	CASSLNSNRGRIYGYTF
TRBV6-1	-	-	TRBJ2-7	TGTGCCAGCAGCCCAGATTCGCTAGCTGATTACGAGCAGTACTTC	CASSPDSLADYEQYF
TRBV28	-	-	TRBJ1-3	TGTGCCAGCAGTTTATGGCAGGGTCCCGCTGGAAACACCATATATTTT	CASSLWQGPAGNTIYF
TRBV6-1	TRBD1	-	TRBJ2-3	TGTGCCAGCAGCGCCGGGGACAGGGGGGGAGATACGCAGTATTTT	CASSAGDRGGDTQYF
TRBV7-3	TRBD2	-	TRBJ2-2	TGTGCCAGCAGCCCTAACGTATTAGCGGGGGGGTCGAACACCGGGGAGCTGTTTTTT	CASSPNVLAGGSNTGELFF
TRBV7-2	TRBD1	-	TRBJ2-6	TGTGCCAGCAGCTTAGGCGGACAGGTCTCCGGGGCCAACGGCCTGACTTTC	CASSLGGQVSGANGLTF
TRBV18	-	-	TRBJ2-1	TGTGCCAGCTCACCAGAGCCTGACAATGAGCAGTTCTTC	CASSPEPDNEQFF
TRBV5-6	-	-	TRBJ2-2	TGTGCCAGCAGCCCCGCAGGGTGGACCGGGGAGCTGTTTTTT	CASSPAGWTGELFF
TRBV7-2	TRBD1	-	TRBJ2-3	TGTGCCAGCAGCTTAGGTGACAGGGGGGCCGATACGCAGTATTTT	CASSLGDRGADTQYF
TRBV10-3	-	-	TRBJ2-3	TGTGCCATACGACTAGGGGATACGCAGTATTTT	CAIRLGDTQYF
TRBV15	-	-	TRBJ2-6	TGTGCCACCAGCAGAGATAGTCTGCAAGTGGGGAGCTCTGGGGCCAACGTCCTGACTTTC	CATSRDSLQVGSSGANVLTF
TRBV2	-	-	TRBJ2-7	TGTGCCAGCAGTGAGGGGACACTGATCGTGTACGAGCAGTACTTC	CASSEGTLIVYEQYF
TRBV18	-	-	TRBJ2-7	TGTGCCAGCTCACCTCTTTCGGGGTACGCGATGTCCTACGAGCAGTACTTC	CASSPLSGYAMSYEQYF
TRBV4-1	TRBD2	-	TRBJ2-2	TGCGCCAGCAGCCAAGTCGGGGGGGTGGGACCCGGGGAGCTGTTTTTT	CASSQVGGVGPGELFF
TRBV6-6	-	-	TRBJ1-2	TGTGCCAGCAGTCCCGACGTGGGCGGCTACACCTTC	CASSPDVGGYTF
TRBV28	TRBD2	-	TRBJ2-1	TGTGCCAGCAGATCACCCGCCGAAACTAGCGGGGGGGAGGAGTTCTTC	CASRSPAETSGGEEFF
TRBV25-1	-	few	TRBJ1-2	TGTGCCAGCAGTGACCCCGGACAGCGCTACACCTTC	CASSDPGQRYTF
TRBV7-8	-	-	TRBJ1-1	TGTGCCAGCAGCTTAAATAGGGGAGGGGCAATGAACACTGAAGCTTTCTTT	CASSLNRGGAMNTEAFF
TRBV4-3	TRBD1	-	TRBJ1-2	TGCGCCAGCAGCCCTGAGGGGGCTGAAGTTCGCACCTTC	CASSPEGAEVRTF
TRBV28	-	-	TRBJ1-5	TGTGCCAGCAGTGGCGATGCAGGTCAGCCCCAGCATTTT	CASSGDAGQPQHF
TRBV4-1	-	-	TRBJ1-1	TGCGCCAGCAGCTCCACAGGAGACACTGAAGCTTTCTTT	CASSSTGDTEAFF
TRBV2	-	once	TRBJ2-1	TGTGCCAGCAGAAAAGGGGGTTTGGGGCTAAATGAGCAGTTCTTC	CASRKGGLGLNEQFF
TRBV28	TRBD1	-	TRBJ1-1	TGTGCCAGCAGTCTCCGACAGGGGGGCGTGAGCACTGAAGCTTTCTTT	CASSLRQGGVSTEAFF
TRBV7-3	-	-	TRBJ2-3	TGTGCCAGCAGCCCCCCAGGGGTAACAGATACGCAGTATTTT	CASSPPGVTDTQYF
TRBV2	TRBD2	-	TRBJ2-3	TGTGCCAGCCGACTAGCGGGCACAGATACGCAGTATTTT	CASRLAGTDTQYF
TRBV7-2	-	-	TRBJ2-7	TGTGCCAGCAGCCCCGCCGTTGGTGAGTTATGTGAGCAGTACTTC	CASSPAVGELCEQYF
TRBV19	TRBD1	-	TRBJ1-6	TGTGCCAGTAGGTCGACAGGGGTTAATTCACCCCTCCACTTT	CASRSTGVNSPLHF
TRBV28	TRBD2	-	TRBJ2-7	TGTGCCAGCAGTACGGGGGGTCGGCACGAGCAGTACTTC	CASSTGGRHEQYF
TRBV5-1	-	-	TRBJ1-2	TGCGCCAGCAGCTTGCATCAGGGTAACTATGGCTACACCTTC	CASSLHQGNYGYTF
TRBV6-5	TRBD2	-	TRBJ2-1	TGTGCCAGCAGTTTCGCATCTAGCGGGGGGCGGAATGAGCAGTTCTTC	CASSFASSGGRNEQFF
TRBV4-3	TRBD2	-	TRBJ2-3	TGCGCCAGCAGCCAAGATCAGGCGGGAGGCACAGATACGCAGTATTTT	CASSQDQAGGTDTQYF
TRBV5-6	-	once	TRBJ2-1	TGTGCCAGCAGCTTGTTGGGACTTGGAGACAATGAGCAGTTCTTC	CASSLLGLGDNEQFF